Detailed here is one T cell receptor (beta chain). The data were taken from a study of blood T cell repertoires in COVID-19. The repertoire was sequenced with immunoSEQ multiplex PCR; TCRdb's copy has only in-frame clones and lacks some. This table has under 40,000 clones, 88% appearing once. Trimming took 0 bases from V and 1 from J, leaving 12 bases between them. Germline CDR1 and CDR2: SGHNT and YYREEE (reference sequence). This CDR3 has 16 residues. This clonotype was obtained from a woman older than 75 with active or convalescent COVID-19. V usage is TRBV5-4 and J usage is TRBJ2-3, with D unclear. The sequenced sample consisted of peripheral blood. The CDR3 DNA follows: TGTGCCAGCAGCTTGGCCGCGACACTTCGCACAGATACGCAGTATTTT. It encodes CASSLAATLRTDTQYF.